Below are 32 T cell receptor beta chains sequenced from a single sample in a study of cytomegalovirus exposure and HLA in healthy donors. A multiplex PCR was run with 60 Vbeta primers and 13 Jbeta primers. TCRdb's copy holds only in-frame clones and misses some; the assay was immunoSEQ multiplex PCR. Of about 260,000 clones in the sample, roughly two thirds were seen once. Sequenced material: PBMCs. The receptors shown here come from a female donor in good health and CMV-seronegative.

The chain joins TRBV10-3 to TRBJ1-1, with 7 bases matching TRBD1. J lost 2 bases, V lost 4 bases, and 4 bases had no gene match. The germline V gene encodes CDR1 ENHRY and CDR2 SYGVKD. The CDR3 is made up of 14 amino acids. The CDR3 DNA reads as TGTGCCATCAGTGTAGGGACAGCAAACACTGAAGCTTTCTTT. This encodes CAISVGTANTEAFF.

The rearrangement uses TRBV15 and TRBJ1-1, with TRBD1 as a possible D gene (6 bases). Germline V gene sequence: CDR1 LNHNV, CDR2 YYDKDF (reference sequence). The germline V and J ends were trimmed by 0 bases and 1 base, with 15 bases remaining between them. This CDR3 has 17 amino acids. CDR3 sequence: CATSRDYILTGNTEAFF. The DNA for the CDR3 is TGTGCCACCAGCAGAGATTACATCCTGACAGGGAACACTGAAGCTTTCTTT. The variable domain in full, with the rest retrieved from reference TRBV15 and TRBJ1-1, is DAMVIQNPRYQVTQFGKPVTLSCSQTLNHNVMYWYQQKSSQAPKLLFHYYDKDFNNEADTPDNFQSRRPNTSFCFLDIRSPGLGDTAMYLCATSRDYILTGNTEAFFGQGTRLTVV.

This chain links TRBV5-4 with TRBJ2-5; TRBD1 matches 7 bases. J lost 5 bases, V lost 3 bases, and 10 bases had no gene match. Germline CDR1 and CDR2: SGHNT and YYREEE (reference sequence). CDR3 size: 15 residues. The CDR3 sequence is CASSSRGGAWETQYF. CDR3 in DNA: TGTGCCAGCAGCTCCCGAGGGGGCGCTTGGGAGACCCAGTACTTC.

This chain links TRBV10-3 with TRBJ2-3; D is perhaps TRBD2 (6 bases). The CDR3 sequence is 13 residues long. From germline, CDR1 is ENHRY and CDR2 SYGVKD. With 4 bases removed from V and 3 bases from J, the gap between germline ends came to 8 bases. CDR3 loop: CAISAGVTDTQYF. CDR3 DNA: TGTGCCATCAGTGCGGGAGTAACAGATACGCAGTATTTT.

The CDR3 DNA reads TGTGCCAGCAGCCCGGGACTAGCGGGAGGCGGCCACGAGCAGTACTTC. This codes for CASSPGLAGGGHEQYF. The J gene is TRBJ2-7, the V gene TRBV7-8; 15 nucleotides align to TRBD2. This CDR3 is built from 16 residues. Germline trimming cut 5 bases from V and 5 bases from J; bases unmatched to any gene: 7. The V gene's germline CDR1 is SGHVS and CDR2 FQNEAQ.

As concerns this clone: Other DNA sequences within the sample encode an identical CDR3. The chain couples TRBV27 to TRBJ2-3, with D unclear. Trimming removed 5 bases at V and 2 bases at J, with 5 bases between. CDR3 length equals 12 residues. CDR1 MNHEY and CDR2 SMNVEV come from the germline V gene (reference sequence). The CDR3 here is CASSPSTDTQYF. DNA for the CDR3: TGTGCCAGCAGTCCCTCCACAGATACGCAGTATTTT.

The chain combines TRBV7-2 with TRBJ2-5, with 9 bases that match TRBD2. With V trimmed by 0 bases and J by 0 bases, 11 bases remained unmatched. The CDR3 is 19 amino acids. Per the germline V gene, CDR1 is SGHTA and CDR2 is FQGNSA. CDR3 residues: CASSLAQGRSGGYQETQYF. Written as DNA, the CDR3 is TGTGCCAGCAGCTTAGCGCAGGGGCGGAGCGGGGGGTACCAAGAGACCCAGTACTTC.

The rearrangement links TRBV5-4 to TRBJ2-1; D is uncertain. Looked up from germline, CDR1 is SGHNT and CDR2 is YYREEE (reference sequence). V shed 4 bases and J shed 0 bases, with 8 bases lying between them. This CDR3 is 14 amino acids long. The CDR3 spells CASSPTGSYNEQFF. CDR3 nucleotide sequence: TGTGCCAGCAGCCCAACCGGCTCCTACAATGAGCAGTTCTTC.

This chain links TRBV28 with TRBJ2-1, with 12 bases that match TRBD2. The V gene's germline CDR1 is MDHEN and CDR2 SYDVKM. The length of the CDR3 is 16 residues. The J segment lost 2 bases and the V segment lost 6 bases, leaving 5 bases of the junction unmatched. The CDR3 bases are TGTGCCAGCAGGACTGGGACTAGCGGGCCCTACAATGAGCAGTTCTTC. It specifies CASRTGTSGPYNEQFF.

This rearrangement joins TRBV6-5 to TRBJ2-5; 10 bases are shared with TRBD2. The DNA end lines up better with TRBJ2-7; the J call may be wrong. This CDR3 is 15 amino acids long. In germline, CDR1 is MNHEY, CDR2 SVGAGI. The CDR3 region has the DNA TGTGCCAGCACTGGTAGACTAGCGGGCACCTACGAGCAGTACTTC. Translation: CASTGRLAGTYEQYF.

The rearrangement joins TRBV18 to TRBJ2-1; TRBD1 is a possible D gene (6 bases). Looked up from germline, CDR1 is KGHSH and CDR2 is LQKENI. The CDR3 is made up of 15 amino acids. The V end was cut by 1 base, the J end by 6 bases, with 13 bases between. CDR3 nucleotide sequence: TGTGCCAGCTCACCACTAAGGACAGATAGCAATGAGCAGTTCTTC. It is translated as CASSPLRTDSNEQFF.

The chain is built from TRBV6-5 and TRBJ2-1; 8 bases match TRBD2. Germline values: CDR1 MNHEY, CDR2 SVGAGI. This CDR3 has 16 amino acids. After removal of 0 bases from V and 4 bases from J, the junction contained 5 bases not matched to a gene. CDR3 in DNA: TGTGCCAGCAGTTACTCGAGCCGGGGGGGATACAATGAGCAGTTCTTC. This encodes CASSYSSRGGYNEQFF.

The chain employs TRBV7-9 and TRBJ2-1; D ambiguous. CDR1 SEHNR and CDR2 FQNEAQ come from the germline V gene (reference sequence). Trimming shortened V by 11 bases and J by 9 bases, and 17 bases separated the two germline ends. The CDR3 covers 12 residues. Here the CDR3 DNA reads TGTGCCGATGTCCCGCCTAGTAGTGAGCAGTTCTTC. Residues: CADVPPSSEQFF.

Regarding this clone: Germline is not matched at one junction end, which may reflect a read error. V is TRBV7-9 and J is TRBJ2-1; a weak D match, TRBD1 (6 bases). Germline values: CDR1 SEHNR, CDR2 FQNEAQ (reference sequence). The CDR3 consists of 15 residues. CDR3 amino acids: CSSSPPGTQYNEQFF. CDR3 coding DNA: TGTTCCAGCAGCCCACCCGGGACACAATACAATGAGCAGTTCTTC.

This chain connects TRBV28 to TRBJ1-2; 7 bases are shared with TRBD1. The CDR3 has 14 amino acids. V shed 6 bases and J 2 bases; nucleotides not matched to a gene: 6. Germline V gives CDR1 MDHEN, CDR2 SYDVKM. As DNA, the CDR3 is TGTGCCAGCAGGACGCCGACAGGGAACTATGGCTACACCTTC. Translated: CASRTPTGNYGYTF.

CDR3: CASSSPNTGELFF. CDR3 nucleotide sequence: TGTGCCAGCAGTAGTCCGAACACCGGGGAGCTGTTTTTT. The J gene is TRBJ2-2, the V gene TRBV7-3; D gene unclear. From germline, CDR1 is SGHTA and CDR2 FQGTGA. CDR3 length: 13 residues. With 6 bases removed from V and 0 bases from J, the gap between germline ends came to 5 bases.

The chain links TRBV7-8 to TRBJ2-7, with D perhaps TRBD1 (5 bases). Per germline, CDR1 SGHVS and CDR2 FQNEAQ. The V gene lost 0 bases and the J gene lost 2 bases, with 17 bases spanning the gap. This CDR3 has 17 amino acids. CDR3 loop: CASSLARVWADAYEQYF. CDR3 coding DNA: TGTGCCAGCAGCTTAGCCAGGGTTTGGGCGGACGCCTACGAGCAGTACTTC.

This clone was observed once. The V and J genes are TRBV7-2 and TRBJ2-3, with D uncertain. The CDR3 has 14 amino acids. The V end was cut by 4 bases, the J end by 6 bases, with 14 bases between. CDR1 is SGHTA, CDR2 FQGNSA, per germline. CDR3 residues: CASSSRTRSDTQYF. DNA for the CDR3: TGTGCCAGCAGCTCTCGAACTCGGTCGGATACGCAGTATTTT. Using reference TRBV7-2 and TRBJ2-3 for the parts outside the CDR3, the full variable domain is GAGVSQSPSNKVTEKGKDVELRCDPISGHTALYWYRQSLGQGLEFLIYFQGNSAPDKSGLPSDRFSAERTGGSVSTLTIQRTQQEDSAVYLCASSSRTRSDTQYFGPGTRLTVL.

This clone was recorded a few times. CDR3 region: CASSPWTGGETGELFF. The CDR3 coding sequence is TGTGCCAGCAGTCCATGGACAGGGGGGGAAACCGGGGAGCTGTTTTTT. The chain combines TRBV28 with TRBJ2-2; 10 nucleotides agree with TRBD1. V trimming: 5 bases; J trimming: 5 bases; junction bases outside the gene matches: 8. The CDR3 runs 16 residues. Germline CDR1 is MDHEN and CDR2 is SYDVKM.

This chain links TRBV11-3 with TRBJ2-7; D possibly corresponds to TRBD1 (6 bases). Germline assignment: CDR1 SGHNT and CDR2 YENEEA. V shed 1 base and J shed 1 base, with 14 bases lying between them. The CDR3 consists of 16 residues. The CDR3 loop is CASSLGLGARSYEQYF. For the CDR3, the DNA is TGTGCCAGCAGCTTAGGGTTGGGGGCGCGATCCTACGAGCAGTACTTC.

The rearrangement links TRBV19 to TRBJ1-3; 7 bases line up with TRBD1. V lost 8 bases, J lost 1 base, and 2 bases stayed unmatched. CDR3 length equals 13 residues. Germline V gene sequence: CDR1 LNHDA, CDR2 SQIVND (reference sequence). Written as DNA, the CDR3 is TGTGCCAGTCTCAGGGGGTCTGGAAACACCATATATTTT. It codes for CASLRGSGNTIYF.

This chain joins TRBV12-5 and TRBJ2-1; D may be TRBD2 (6 bases). Looked up from germline, CDR1 is LGHNT and CDR2 is FRNRAP. V lost 2 bases and J lost 2, with 25 bases in between. The CDR3 has 20 amino acids. CDR3 region: CASGLPKGLGLAPPYNEQFF. In DNA, the CDR3 is TGTGCTAGTGGTTTGCCAAAGGGGTTAGGGCTAGCGCCGCCCTACAATGAGCAGTTCTTC. Filled out from reference TRBV12-5 and TRBJ2-1, the complete variable domain reads DARVTQTPRHKVTEMGQEVTMRCQPILGHNTVFWYRQTMMQGLELLAYFRNRAPLDDSGMPKDRFSAEMPDATLATLKIQPSEPRDSAVYFCASGLPKGLGLAPPYNEQFFGPGTRLTVL.

V usage is TRBV10-1 and J usage is TRBJ2-6; no clear D gene. The germline V gene has CDR1 WNHNN and CDR2 SYGVQD (reference sequence). The CDR3 is 17 residues long. The germline V and J ends were trimmed by 8 bases and 0 bases, with 17 bases remaining between them. This CDR3 reads CASLTRRRSSGANVLTF. Written as DNA, the CDR3 is TGCGCCAGCCTAACGAGGAGACGCTCCTCTGGGGCCAACGTCCTGACTTTC.

The rearrangement links TRBV12-5 to TRBJ2-2; 7 bases fit TRBD1. The CDR3 loop spans 15 amino acids. In germline, CDR1 is LGHNT, CDR2 FRNRAP. V was pared by 4 bases and J by 4 bases, with 6 bases of the junction left unmatched. The CDR3 loop is CASGSPGDSTGELFF. CDR3 sequence (DNA): TGTGCTAGTGGTTCGCCCGGGGACAGCACCGGGGAGCTGTTTTTT.

The V gene is TRBV13, the J gene TRBJ2-1, with 10 bases aligning to TRBD2. CDR1 and CDR2 (germline): PRHDT, FYEKMQ (reference sequence). V dropped 6 bases and J dropped 8; count of bases not matched to a gene: 13. The CDR3 contains 16 residues. CDR3 in DNA: TGTGCCAGCAGTTGGACTAGCGGCTCTCAACGGGATGAGCAGTTCTTC. Translated: CASSWTSGSQRDEQFF.

The chain joins TRBV11-2 to TRBJ2-7; D is unclear. Trimming shortened V by 1 base and J by 0 bases, and 13 bases separated the two germline ends. CDR1 and CDR2 (germline): SGHAT, FQNNGV. There are 16 residues in the CDR3. CDR3 nucleotides: TGTGCCAGCAGCTTAGTAGTTACCCTGAGCTCCTACGAGCAGTACTTC. Its protein product is CASSLVVTLSSYEQYF.

The V call is TRBV6-6, the J call TRBJ1-5; tentative D call: TRBD1 (6 bases). Germline-derived CDR1 and CDR2 are MNHNY and SVGAGI (reference sequence). The CDR3 length is 15 residues. Trimming took off 0 bases at V and 4 bases at J, with 10 bases between the two ends. The CDR3 DNA is TGTGCCAGCAGTTACTCGACACAGGGAAATCAGCCCCAGCATTTT. It is translated as CASSYSTQGNQPQHF.

The chain combines TRBV19 with TRBJ2-1; 7 bases map to TRBD2. V was pared by 7 bases and J by 0 bases, with 0 bases of the junction left unmatched. The CDR3 consists of 13 residues. Germline V gives CDR1 LNHDA, CDR2 SQIVND (reference sequence). The CDR3 DNA is TGTGCCAGTACTAGCGGCTCCTACAATGAGCAGTTCTTC. Translated: CASTSGSYNEQFF.

The chain recombines TRBV5-1 with TRBJ2-3; maybe TRBD2 (5 bases). Between the trimmed V and J ends, which lost 1 base and 5 bases, there was a span of 14 bases. The CDR3 sequence is 15 residues long. Germline CDR1 reads SGHRS; CDR2 reads YFSETQ. The chain's CDR3 is CASSLSRSEGDTQYF. For the CDR3, the DNA is TGCGCCAGCAGCTTGTCCAGGTCCGAGGGAGATACGCAGTATTTT.

This chain joins TRBV30 and TRBJ2-5, with D unclear. Matching the DNA end better, TRBJ2-7 makes the J call doubtful. Per germline, CDR1 GTSNPN and CDR2 SVGIG (reference sequence). The CDR3 has 16 residues. The CDR3 here is CAWDLVGGPSSYEQYF. The CDR3 DNA sequence: TGTGCCTGGGATCTAGTCGGCGGCCCGAGCTCCTACGAGCAGTACTTC.

This clone was seen more than once but under ten times. The genes are TRBV7-9 and TRBJ2-1; 7 bases agree with TRBD1. V was clipped by 5 bases and J by 9 bases; unmatched bases: 1. Germline V CDR1 and CDR2: SEHNR, FQNEAQ (reference sequence). There are 11 residues in the CDR3. The CDR3, as DNA: TGTGCCAGCAGCCCAGGGGGTGAGCAGTTCTTC. Translated: CASSPGGEQFF.

The chain employs TRBV5-1 and TRBJ2-7; 13 bases map to TRBD2. The trim removed 4 bases at V and 3 bases at J, leaving 10 bases unmatched. CDR1 and CDR2 from the germline V gene are SGHRS and YFSETQ. The CDR3 length is 17 residues. The CDR3 reads CASSPLTSGRAGYEQYF. In nucleotides, the CDR3 is TGCGCCAGCAGCCCTTTAACTAGCGGGAGGGCCGGCTACGAGCAGTACTTC.